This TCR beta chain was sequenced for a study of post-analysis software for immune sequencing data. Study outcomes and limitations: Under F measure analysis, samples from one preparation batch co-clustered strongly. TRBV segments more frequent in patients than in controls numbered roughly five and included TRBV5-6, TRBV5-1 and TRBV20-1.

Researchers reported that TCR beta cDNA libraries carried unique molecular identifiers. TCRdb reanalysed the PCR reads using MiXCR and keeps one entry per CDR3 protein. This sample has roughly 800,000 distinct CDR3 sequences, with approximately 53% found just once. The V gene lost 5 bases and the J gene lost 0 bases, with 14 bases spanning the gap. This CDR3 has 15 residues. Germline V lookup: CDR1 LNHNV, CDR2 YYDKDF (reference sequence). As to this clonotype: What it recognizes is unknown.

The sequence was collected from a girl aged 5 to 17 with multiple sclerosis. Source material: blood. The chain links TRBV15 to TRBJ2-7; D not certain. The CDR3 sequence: CATSGTLKDSYEQYF. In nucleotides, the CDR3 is TGTGCCACCAGCGGAACCCTAAAGGACTCCTACGAGCAGTACTTC. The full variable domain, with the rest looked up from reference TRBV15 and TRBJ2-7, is DAMVIQNPRYQVTQFGKPVTLSCSQTLNHNVMYWYQQKSSQAPKLLFHYYDKDFNNEADTPDNFQSRRPNTSFCFLDIRSPGLGDTAMYLCATSGTLKDSYEQYFGPGTRLTVT.